Sequencing of this T cell receptor beta chain was carried out in a study of control samples from healthy donors and cancer patients (dated by TCRdb to 2020 to 2022). To prepare the library, the immunoSEQ multiplex PCR assay was applied. TCRdb re-hosts the immuneACCESS table, in-frame sequences only. Its copies lack some clones; in the studies checked, an unresolved V gene accounts for under half of them, and the cause for the rest is not known. This sample lists 80,000 to 100,000 clones; roughly 92% were detected once. The top ten hold around 3% of the sample. Counted from cysteine to phenylalanine, this CDR3 has 16 amino acids. CDR3 DNA only is kept here, 48 bases in frame from base 1. CDR1 and CDR2, looked up from the germline V gene, are KGHDR and SFDVKD. Trimming accounts for 5 bases at V and 10 bases at J, while the number of junction bases matched to no gene is 14. A remark on this clone: Its antigen specificity is not known. No clone much larger than this one lies a single base away; base qualities are absent.

The rearrangement combines TRBV24-1 with TRBJ2-1; TRBD1 fits 9 bases in the junction. The specimen was blood. The TCR comes from a human donor in good health. The donor label of this sample is uncertain. The CDR3 region reads CATSAKGQGRRGEQFF. The DNA sequence is as follows: TGTGCCACCAGTGCAAAGGGACAGGGTAGAAGAGGGGAGCAGTTCTTC.